This TCR beta chain was obtained from a study of T cells in Graves' hyperthyroidism and ophthalmopathy. Findings and limits, study-wide: Most thyroid clonotypes that were expanded above 0.001 also turned up in blood.

As concerns this clonotype: The antigen is not known. A much larger clone is a single base away; this may be a read error.

Germline trimming cut 3 bases from V and 0 bases from J; bases unmatched to any gene: 0. Per germline, CDR1 KGHDR and CDR2 SFDVKD. The CDR3 has 16 amino acids. In making diagnoses, clinical symptoms, serum thyroxine and TRAb, thyroid ultrasound and orbital computed tomography were all used. Researchers amplified the TCR beta CDR3 regions from RNA transcripts. Primed by the HTBI set, a first-round RT-PCR was run on the TCR CDR3. Using its own MiXCR run on the multiplex PCR reads, TCRdb lists one record per CDR3 protein. The data hold more than 550,000 distinct CDR3 sequences, with roughly a sixth observed a single time.

The sample consisted of blood. This TCR came from a man aged 45-65 years with Graves' hyperthyroidism. V is TRBV24-1 and J is TRBJ2-1; 11 positions agree with TRBD2. The CDR3 DNA is TGTGCCACCAGTGATACTAGCGGGAGCTCCTACAATGAGCAGTTCTTC. This codes for CATSDTSGSSYNEQFF.